This TCR beta chain was recovered during a study of OX40 agonist ivuxolimab in advanced cancers. Context from the whole study: Ivuxolimab was a fully human IgG2 agonistic monoclonal antibody targeting the costimulatory receptor OX40 (CD134). Partial responses were achieved by three dose-escalation patients, of whom one had hepatocellular carcinoma and two had cutaneous melanoma. In the dose-escalation cohort, roughly 80% of patients were male, and the mean age was roughly 60 years, with a range of about 20 to 90. Peripheral TCRbeta sequencing was intended to test whether TCR sequence diversity was altered and clonal T-cell expansion was caused by ivuxolimab. The paper covers the monotherapy dose-escalation part of the phase I ivuxolimab trial, which included N ≈ 50 patients. Intravenous ivuxolimab was administered to patients every 2 weeks at six dose levels: 0.01, 0.1, 0.3, 1.5, 3 and 10 mg/kg. Of the approximately 50 patients in dose escalation, about 20 had hepatocellular carcinoma, approximately 15 had melanoma, 9 had renal cell carcinoma and 9 had head and neck cancer. Patients were allowed to have had prior anti-PD-1, anti-PD-L1 or anti-CTLA-4 therapy, and 40% of the dose-escalation patients had previously received checkpoint inhibitors.

Trimming accounts for 7 bases at V and 2 bases at J, while the number of junction bases matched to no gene is 13. CDR1 and CDR2, per the germline V gene (reference sequence), are SGHNT and YYREEE. Inclusive of the bounding cysteine and phenylalanine, the CDR3 is 16 residues long. Solely the CDR3 DNA is kept, with 48 bases framed from the first base. The trial excluded patients who had a history of autoimmune disease or were on systemic immunosuppression. Peripheral blood for TCR sequencing was collected from all dose cohorts at baseline, on cycle 4 day 1, and on cycle 7 day 1. The samples were drawn from a first-in-human, open-label, multicenter phase I dose-escalation trial of ivuxolimab. Adults with locally advanced or metastatic melanoma, renal cell carcinoma, hepatocellular carcinoma or head and neck squamous cell carcinoma were enrolled in the trial. Before TCR sequencing, CD4+ and CD8+ T cells were separately sorted from peripheral blood.

The research as a whole found: Low levels of normalized T-cell clonal expansion were also shown by some nonresponding patients. In the 0.1-3.0 mg/kg groups, partial responders were among the patients with the lowest normalized peripheral clonal expansion, particularly in CD8+ T cells. The antigen specificity of the clonally expanded peripheral T cells was not determined. After ivuxolimab, more expanded clones were found on average in CD8+ T cells than in CD4+ T cells. Clonal expansion of both CD4+ and CD8+ blood T cells was observed from baseline to week 6 at doses 0.1 to 3.0 mg/kg.

For sequencing of the TCRbeta CDR3 region, genomic DNA was extracted from the sorted cells. The immunoSEQ Assay was used for sequencing of TCRbeta CDR3 regions. TCRdb re-hosts the immuneACCESS table, in-frame sequences only. Its copies lack some clones; in the studies checked, an unresolved V gene accounts for under half of them, and the cause for the rest is not known. This sample gives about 58,000 clones in total; approximately 86% of them show up just once. The top ten clones comprise 0.76% of the sample. For this clone: The antigen this receptor binds is unknown. Within one base of it there is no much larger clone, and no base qualities were kept.

The sequences come from CD4+ or CD8+ T cells sorted from blood, collected in a trial of the OX40 agonist ivuxolimab. The chain is assembled from TRBV5-4 and TRBJ2-3, and 7 junction bases match TRBD2. The origin of this receptor is an adult with an advanced solid tumor such as melanoma, head and neck, liver or kidney cancer. The DNA sequence follows: TGTGCCAGCCGGGTTGAGGCGAGCGGGGCCACAGATACGCAGTATTTT. This sequence encodes CASRVEASGATDTQYF.